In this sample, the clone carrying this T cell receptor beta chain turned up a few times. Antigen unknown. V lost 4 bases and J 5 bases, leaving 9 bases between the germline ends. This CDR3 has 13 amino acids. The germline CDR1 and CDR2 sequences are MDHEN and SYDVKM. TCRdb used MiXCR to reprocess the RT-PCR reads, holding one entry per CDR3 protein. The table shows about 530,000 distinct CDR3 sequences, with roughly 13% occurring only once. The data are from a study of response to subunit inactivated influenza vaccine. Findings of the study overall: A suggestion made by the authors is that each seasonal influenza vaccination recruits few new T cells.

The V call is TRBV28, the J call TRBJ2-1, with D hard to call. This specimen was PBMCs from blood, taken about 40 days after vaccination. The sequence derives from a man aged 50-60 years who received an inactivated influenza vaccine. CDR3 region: CASSSRMNNEQFF. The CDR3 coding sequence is TGTGCCAGCAGTTCCCGGATGAACAATGAGCAGTTCTTC.